This TCR beta chain was found in a study of T-cell reconstitution after alpha-beta-depleted transplantation in children listed by TCRdb under 2016. As for the study more broadly: Using TCR repertoire profiling, the study followed T-cell immune reconstitution in a quantitative way in children after TCRalphabeta/CD19-depleted allogeneic hematopoietic cell transplantation.

Reading the label with the study, this specimen's treatment or condition is: allogeneic hematopoietic cell transplantation with graft depleted of TCRalphabeta T cells and CD19 B cells. TCRalphabeta/CD19-depleted allogeneic hematopoietic cell grafts were given to the transplant recipients, all of whom were children. This clonotype was found a few times. It has no known antigen specificity. There are no base qualities to consult, and no much larger clone falls within one base. Beyond this particular receptor, the publication reports: Over the following months the frequencies of hyperexpanded clones went down, and after one year T-cell counts and TCRbeta diversity were mostly credited to newly produced T cells. The high TCRbeta diversity at day 60 in some patients was ascribed to recipient T cells and intrathymic progenitors that had survived conditioning. The apparently early alphabetaT-cell count recovery about two months after transplant was reportedly dependent on only several hundred rapidly expanded clones derived from non-depleted graft cells.

Including cysteine and phenylalanine, the CDR3 has 16 amino acids. The sequence is cut down to CDR3 DNA, 48 bases in frame from base 1. Cut back by 3 bases and 6 bases, the V and J ends lie 20 bases apart. Libraries were constructed by PCR. TCRdb names Illumina HiSeq 2500 as the instrument used. TCR library preparation used molecular barcoding, with unique molecular identifiers applied to normalize quantification of the TCRbeta repertoire. TCRdb applied fastp at Q25 and MiXCR to the public reads, then kept only in-frame beta chains. Every entry covers one CDR3 protein and lists the most common genes and DNA from its rows. The sample table contains about 110,000 distinct CDR3 sequences; only one count was recorded for approximately 6.4% of them. The ten largest clones add up to roughly 20% of the sample.

Sequencing was performed on PBMCs, mostly from graft donor cells, taken 360 days after TCRalphabeta/CD19-depleted stem cell transplant. This sequence originates from a male patient aged 2 to 9 who had a stem cell transplant for acute lymphoblastic leukemia, so the T cells may come from the graft donor. In this chain, TRBV12-3 or TRBV12-4 is recombined with TRBJ1-2, with TRBD1 as a weak D call on 6 bases. The nucleotides are TGTGCCAGCAGTTTGAACCACTTGGGGGGCGCGGATGGCTACACCTTC. It translates as CASSLNHLGGADGYTF.